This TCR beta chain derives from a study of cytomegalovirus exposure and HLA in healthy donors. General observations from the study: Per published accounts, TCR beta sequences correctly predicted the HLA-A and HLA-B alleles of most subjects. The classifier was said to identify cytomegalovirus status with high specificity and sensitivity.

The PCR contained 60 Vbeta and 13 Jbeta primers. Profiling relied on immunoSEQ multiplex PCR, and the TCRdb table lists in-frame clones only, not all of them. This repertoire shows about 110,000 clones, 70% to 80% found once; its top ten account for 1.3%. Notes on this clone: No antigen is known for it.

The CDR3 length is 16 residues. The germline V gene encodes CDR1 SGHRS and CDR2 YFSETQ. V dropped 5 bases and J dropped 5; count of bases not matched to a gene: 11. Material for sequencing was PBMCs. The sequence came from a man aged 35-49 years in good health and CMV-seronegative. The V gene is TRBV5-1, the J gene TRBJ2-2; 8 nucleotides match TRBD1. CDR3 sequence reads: CASRMGWTGSTGELFF. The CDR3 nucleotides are TGCGCCAGCAGGATGGGTTGGACAGGGTCTACCGGGGAGCTGTTTTTT.